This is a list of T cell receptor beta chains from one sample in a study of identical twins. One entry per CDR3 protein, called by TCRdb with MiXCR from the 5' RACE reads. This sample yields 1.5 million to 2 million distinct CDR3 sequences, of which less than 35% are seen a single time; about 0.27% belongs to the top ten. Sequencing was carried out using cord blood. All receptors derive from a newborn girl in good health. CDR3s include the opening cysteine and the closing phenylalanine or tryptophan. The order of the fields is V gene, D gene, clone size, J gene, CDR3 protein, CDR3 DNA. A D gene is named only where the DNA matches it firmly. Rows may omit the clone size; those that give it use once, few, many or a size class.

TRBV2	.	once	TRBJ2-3	CASSGAVGTDTQYF	TGTGCCAGCAGTGGCGCGGTGGGCACAGATACGCAGTATTTT
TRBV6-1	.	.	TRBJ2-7	CASSEDWASANGQYF	TGTGCCAGCAGTGAAGATTGGGCTAGCGCTAACGGGCAGTACTTC
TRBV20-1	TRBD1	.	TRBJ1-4	CSARDVRDRGGEKLFF	TGCAGTGCTAGAGATGTAAGGGACAGGGGAGGGGAAAAACTGTTTTTT
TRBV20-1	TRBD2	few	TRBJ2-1	CSASRRGLAGGNEQFF	TGCAGTGCTAGTCGGAGGGGGCTAGCGGGAGGGAATGAGCAGTTCTTC
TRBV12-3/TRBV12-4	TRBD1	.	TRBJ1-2	CASSPQTGVGYGYTF	TGTGCCAGCAGTCCTCAAACAGGGGTGGGCTATGGCTACACCTTC
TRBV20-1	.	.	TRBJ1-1	CSATLQNTEAFF	TGCAGTGCTACCCTTCAGAACACTGAAGCTTTCTTT
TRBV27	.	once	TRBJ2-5	CASRNSVGEQYF	TGTGCCAGCAGAAATAGCGTCGGTGAGCAGTACTTC
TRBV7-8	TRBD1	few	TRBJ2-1	CASSLNDRVWDEQFF	TGTGCCAGCAGCTTAAATGACAGGGTGTGGGATGAGCAGTTCTTC
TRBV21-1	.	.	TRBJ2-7	CASSTRLAPYEQYF	TGTGCCAGCAGCACCCGACTAGCTCCCTACGAGCAGTACTTC
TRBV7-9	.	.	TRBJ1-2	CASSLGGPPGYTF	TGTGCCAGCAGCTTAGGAGGCCCTCCGGGCTACACCTTC
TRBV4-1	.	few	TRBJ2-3	CASSQVRNVDTQYF	TGCGCCAGCAGCCAAGTTAGGAATGTAGATACGCAGTATTTT
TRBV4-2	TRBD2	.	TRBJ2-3	CASSQVSPSGGASTDTQYF	TGTGCCAGCAGCCAAGTTTCCCCTAGCGGGGGGGCAAGCACAGATACGCAGTATTTT
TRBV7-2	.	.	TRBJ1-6	CASSLRGAGSYNSPLHF	TGTGCCAGCAGCTTACGGGGAGCGGGCTCCTATAATTCACCCCTCCACTTT
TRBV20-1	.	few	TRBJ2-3	CSARDLHTDTQYF	TGCAGTGCCAGGGACTTACACACAGATACGCAGTATTTT
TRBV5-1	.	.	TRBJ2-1	CASGRLGGQNEQFF	TGCGCCAGCGGACGCCTAGGAGGTCAAAATGAGCAGTTCTTC
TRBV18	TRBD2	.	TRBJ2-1	CASSPYLAGGPLHSYNEQFF	TGTGCCAGCTCACCCTACCTAGCGGGAGGGCCGCTTCACTCCTACAATGAGCAGTTCTTC
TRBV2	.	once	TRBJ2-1	CASSDGWGPGEEQFF	TGTGCCAGCAGTGATGGGTGGGGCCCGGGGGAGGAGCAGTTCTTC
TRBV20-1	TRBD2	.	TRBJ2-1	CSAKRGLAGGSSYNEQFF	TGCAGTGCTAAGAGAGGGCTAGCGGGAGGTAGCTCCTACAATGAGCAGTTCTTC
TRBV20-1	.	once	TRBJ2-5	CSARDRNRRGQETQYF	TGCAGTGCTAGAGATCGTAACAGACGCGGCCAAGAGACCCAGTACTTC
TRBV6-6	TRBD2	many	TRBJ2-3	CASSYPTSGGVDTQYF	TGTGCCAGCAGTTACCCGACTAGCGGGGGAGTGGATACGCAGTATTTT
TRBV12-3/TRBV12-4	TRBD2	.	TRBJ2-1	CASSWTVLAGPSSYNEQFF	TGTGCCAGCAGCTGGACAGTCCTAGCGGGCCCCAGCTCCTACAATGAGCAGTTCTTC
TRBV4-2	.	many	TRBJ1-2	CASSQQGTNNYGYTF	TGTGCCAGCAGCCAGCAGGGTACCAATAACTATGGCTACACCTTC
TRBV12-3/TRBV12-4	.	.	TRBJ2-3	CASSLVATTGSTDTQYF	TGTGCCAGCAGTTTAGTAGCGACTACAGGGAGCACAGATACGCAGTATTTT
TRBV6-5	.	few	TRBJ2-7	CASSYGPGPYEQYF	TGTGCCAGCAGTTACGGGCCGGGCCCCTACGAGCAGTACTTC
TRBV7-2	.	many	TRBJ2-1	CASSLPPYNEQFF	TGTGCCAGCAGCTTACCACCTTACAATGAGCAGTTCTTC
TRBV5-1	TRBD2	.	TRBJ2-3	CASTSGGPSDTQYF	TGCGCCAGCACTAGCGGGGGGCCCTCGGATACGCAGTATTTT
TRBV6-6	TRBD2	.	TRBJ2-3	CASSYSGLAGLTDTQYF	TGTGCCAGCAGTTACTCGGGACTAGCGGGGCTCACAGATACGCAGTATTTT
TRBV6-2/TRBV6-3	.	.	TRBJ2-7	CASSYGERYEQYF	TGTGCCAGCAGTTACGGGGAGCGGTACGAGCAGTACTTC
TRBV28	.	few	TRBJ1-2	CASSVGASAYGYTF	TGTGCCAGCAGTGTAGGGGCCTCTGCCTATGGCTACACCTTC
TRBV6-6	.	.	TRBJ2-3	CASSYIMVDTQYF	TGTGCCAGCAGTTACATTATGGTTGATACGCAGTATTTT
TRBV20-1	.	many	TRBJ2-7	CSATTGYEQYF	TGCAGTGCCACGACAGGTTACGAGCAGTACTTC
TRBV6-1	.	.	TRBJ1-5	CASNQGLSNQPQHF	TGTGCCAGCAACCAGGGGTTGAGCAATCAGCCCCAGCATTTT
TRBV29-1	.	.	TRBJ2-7	CSARDPFPIYEQYF	TGCAGCGCAAGGGACCCTTTTCCTATCTACGAGCAGTACTTC
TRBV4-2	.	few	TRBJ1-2	CASSRPGDHYGYTF	TGTGCCAGCAGCCGTCCAGGGGACCACTATGGCTACACCTTC
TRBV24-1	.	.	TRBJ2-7	CATSEGGWSSYNEQYF	TGTGCCACCAGTGAGGGCGGGTGGAGCTCCTACAATGAGCAGTACTTC
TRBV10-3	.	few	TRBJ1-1	CAISEAGNTEAFF	TGTGCCATCAGTGAGGCGGGGAACACTGAAGCTTTCTTT
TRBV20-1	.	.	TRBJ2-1	CSASLPSGAVNEQFF	TGCAGTGCTAGTCTCCCGTCGGGGGCCGTCAATGAGCAGTTCTTC
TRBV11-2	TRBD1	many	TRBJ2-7	CASSLPRGTGSYEQYF	TGTGCCAGCAGCTTACCTAGGGGGACAGGATCCTACGAGCAGTACTTC
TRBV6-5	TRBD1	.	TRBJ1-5	CASSYSPPRTGHSNQPQHF	TGTGCCAGCAGTTACTCGCCCCCAAGGACAGGTCATAGCAATCAGCCCCAGCATTTT
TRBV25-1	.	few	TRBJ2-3	CASSELDGEVDTQYF	TGTGCCAGCAGCGAGTTGGACGGGGAGGTCGATACGCAGTATTTT
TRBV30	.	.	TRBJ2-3	CAWSIGGATDTQYF	TGTGCCTGGAGTATTGGGGGGGCCACAGATACGCAGTATTTT
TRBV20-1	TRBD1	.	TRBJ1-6	CSAREPGQGSNSPLHF	TGCAGTGCTAGGGAACCGGGACAGGGGTCTAATTCGCCCCTCCACTTT
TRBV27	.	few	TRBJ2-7	CASSGYRLGEQYF	TGTGCCAGCAGTGGGTATAGATTGGGCGAGCAGTACTTC
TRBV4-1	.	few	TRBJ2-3	CASSQVGESDTQYF	TGCGCCAGCAGCCAAGTAGGCGAATCAGATACGCAGTATTTT